The 18 T cell receptor beta chains presented below share a single source sample, sequenced in a study of beta chain features in type 1 diabetes. Overall study results and limits: Among patients with Type 1 diabetes, TCRB CDR3s were moderately but significantly shorter in every one of the four CD4+ subsets.

What was sequenced were expressed TCRB transcripts, since all of the isolated RNA had been reverse transcribed. TCRdb's copy holds only in-frame clones and misses some; the assay was immunoSEQ multiplex PCR. There are about 260,000 clones in the sample; about 20% occur only once, and more than 0.025% lies in the top ten. Antigens for these TCRs are unknown. Specimen: naive CD4+ T cells from blood. Source of these receptors: a middle-aged woman with type 1 diabetes.

The rearrangement uses TRBV5-4 and TRBJ2-1; tentative D call: TRBD2 (5 bases). CDR1 is SGHNT, CDR2 YYREEE, per germline (reference sequence). There are 12 residues in the CDR3. The V gene lost 4 bases and the J gene lost 8 bases, with 10 bases spanning the gap. The CDR3 DNA reads TGTGCCAGCAGCAGGACTGGGGATGAGCAGTTCTTC. This encodes CASSRTGDEQFF.

The chain recombines TRBV4-3 with TRBJ1-1; 8 nucleotides align to TRBD1. Per germline, CDR1 LGHNA and CDR2 YSLEER. This CDR3 has 15 amino acids. The V segment lost 4 bases and the J segment 5 bases; nucleotides outside the gene matches: 9. The CDR3 bases are TGCGCCAGCAGCCTTTGGACAGGGCAGGGGACTGAAGCTTTCTTT. This translates into CASSLWTGQGTEAFF.

V usage is TRBV6-5 and J usage is TRBJ2-7; the D gene is possibly TRBD2 (7 bases). The ends were cut back, 6 bases at V and 5 bases at J, with 14 bases in the middle. CDR1 and CDR2 (germline): MNHEY, SVGAGI. The CDR3 has 13 residues. The CDR3 is CASRVGGRDEQYF. The CDR3 DNA reads TGTGCCAGCAGGGTCGGGGGGCGAGACGAGCAGTACTTC.

The rearrangement joins TRBV7-8 to TRBJ2-5, with a tentative D call TRBD2 (5 bases). The germline V gene encodes CDR1 SGHVS and CDR2 FQNEAQ. Between the trimmed V and J ends, which lost 1 base and 5 bases, there was a span of 14 bases. The CDR3 covers 15 residues. The CDR3 protein is CASSLERWRKETQYF. As DNA, the CDR3 is TGTGCCAGCAGCTTAGAGCGTTGGAGGAAGGAGACCCAGTACTTC. The full variable domain, rest sourced from reference TRBV7-8 and TRBJ2-5, is GAGVSQSPRYKVAKRGQDVALRCDPISGHVSLFWYQQALGQGPEFLTYFQNEAQLDKSGLPSDRFFAERPEGSVSTLKIQRTQQEDSAVYLCASSLERWRKETQYFGPGTRLLVL.

A few counts support this clone. The chain links TRBV9 to TRBJ1-1; 7 nucleotides match TRBD1. The CDR3 extends over 11 amino acids. Trimming removed 4 bases from V and 8 bases from J; junction bases left unmatched: 2. The germline V gene has CDR1 SGDLS and CDR2 YYNGEE. The DNA for the CDR3 is TGTGCCAGCAGCTCGGGACAGGAAGCTTTCTTT. Its protein is CASSSGQEAFF.

V is TRBV19 and J is TRBJ1-4; D ambiguous. This CDR3 is 13 amino acids long. V lost 6 bases, J lost 8 bases, and 13 bases lay in between. The V gene's germline CDR1 is LNHDA and CDR2 SQIVND (reference sequence). CDR3 bases: TGTGCCAGTAGAAGAGGGCAGAACGAAAAACTGTTTTTT. It is translated as CASRRGQNEKLFF. Full variable domain (rest looked up from reference TRBV19 and TRBJ1-4): DGGITQSPKYLFRKEGQNVTLSCEQNLNHDAMYWYRQDPGQGLRLIYYSQIVNDFQKGDIAEGYSVSREKKESFPLTVTSAQKNPTAFYLCASRRGQNEKLFFGSGTQLSVL.

This chain uses TRBV9 with TRBJ2-3, with 9 bases identical to TRBD2. V lost 1 base to trimming and J lost 6 bases; unmatched junction nucleotides: 9. The germline CDR1 and CDR2 sequences are SGDLS and YYNGEE. The CDR3 loop spans 16 amino acids. CDR3 loop: CASSVQELAGKDTQYF. DNA of the CDR3: TGTGCCAGCAGCGTACAGGAGCTAGCGGGGAAGGATACGCAGTATTTT.

CDR3 in DNA: TGCAGCGGTGCCAGGGGGGCCGGGGAGACCCAGTACTTC. Amino acids: CSGARGAGETQYF. The V call is TRBV29-1, the J call TRBJ2-5, with D possibly matching TRBD1 (7 bases). Germline V gene lookup returns CDR1 SQVTM and CDR2 ANQGSEA. Trimming removed 7 bases from V and 5 bases from J, with 17 bases in between. This CDR3 spans 13 amino acids. The full variable domain, its missing parts supplied by reference TRBV29-1 and TRBJ2-5, is SAVISQKPSRDICQRGTSLTIQCQVDSQVTMMFWYRQQPGQSLTLIATANQGSEATYESGFVIDKFPISRPNLTFSTLTVSNMSPEDSSIYLCSGARGAGETQYFGPGTRLLVL.

The V and J genes are TRBV28 and TRBJ1-2; a weak D match, TRBD1 (5 bases). The V and J ends lost 6 bases and 6 bases respectively, with 17 bases between them. The germline gives CDR1 MDHEN, CDR2 SYDVKM. The CDR3 runs 14 residues. CDR3 region: CASSPGGGKNGYTF. CDR3 sequence (DNA): TGTGCCAGCAGCCCTGGGGGGGGGAAAAATGGCTACACCTTC.

This clone showed up just a few times. This sequence joins TRBV5-1 and TRBJ2-1; perhaps TRBD2 as D (6 bases). The CDR3 consists of 13 residues. Trimming stripped 1 base from V and 10 bases from J, with 12 bases between. The germline gives CDR1 SGHRS, CDR2 YFSETQ. This CDR3 is CASSLRWGDEQFF. In nucleotides, the CDR3 is TGCGCCAGCAGCTTGCGGTGGGGGGACGAGCAGTTCTTC.

V usage is TRBV5-1 and J usage is TRBJ1-1; D is unclear. CDR1 SGHRS and CDR2 YFSETQ come from the germline V gene. Between the trimmed V and J ends, which lost 3 bases and 2 bases, there was a span of 8 bases. The length of the CDR3 is 13 residues. The CDR3 nucleotides are TGCGCCAGCAGCTCTCTGGGCAACACTGAAGCTTTCTTT. Translation gives CASSSLGNTEAFF.

This clone showed up just a few times. The chain is built from TRBV6-6 and TRBJ1-2, with 7 positions matching TRBD1. The CDR3 is made up of 14 amino acids. V was clipped by 4 bases and J by 5 bases; unmatched bases: 7. CDR1 and CDR2 from the germline V gene are MNHNY and SVGAGI (reference sequence). In DNA, the CDR3 is TGTGCCAGCAGTTTTCCCGGGACAGAGTATGGCTACACCTTC. Its translation is CASSFPGTEYGYTF.

The sample holds a few counts of this clone. The chain uses TRBV6-5 and TRBJ2-5, with 7 bases lining up with TRBD2. J gave up 10 bases and V 6 bases, and 11 bases lay outside the gene matches. The CDR3 is made up of 13 amino acids. CDR1 and CDR2 from the germline V gene are MNHEY and SVGAGI. In nucleotides, the CDR3 is TGTGCCAGCAGCCCGGAAGGCTCGGGGGGCCAGTACTTC. This sequence encodes CASSPEGSGGQYF.

This clone occurred a few times. The chain uses TRBV7-9 and TRBJ2-1; TRBD1 matches 8 bases. With 0 bases clipped from V and 9 bases from J, the junction kept 7 bases outside the gene matches. Germline CDR1 SEHNR, CDR2 FQNEAQ (reference sequence). The CDR3 covers 15 residues. CDR3 region: CASSLADRGRGEQFF. The CDR3 bases are TGTGCCAGCAGCTTAGCTGACAGGGGACGCGGTGAGCAGTTCTTC.

CDR3 protein: CASSPPVQGGISYEQYF. CDR3 coding DNA: TGTGCCAGCTCACCACCGGTACAGGGCGGAATCTCCTACGAGCAGTACTTC. The rearrangement joins TRBV18 to TRBJ2-7, with a weak D call TRBD1 (6 bases). V was cut by 0 bases and J by 0 bases, with 15 bases left in between. CDR3 length equals 17 residues. Germline values: CDR1 KGHSH, CDR2 LQKENI.

This clone was found a few times. The chain combines TRBV5-1 with TRBJ1-2; 11 bases map to TRBD1. The trim removed 4 bases at V and 6 bases at J, leaving 2 bases unmatched. Germline V gene data show CDR1 as SGHRS and CDR2 as YFSETQ. This CDR3 is built from 13 residues. CDR3 loop: CASSVDRGHGYTF. The CDR3 region has the DNA TGCGCCAGCAGCGTGGACAGGGGGCATGGCTACACCTTC.

J is TRBJ2-5 and V is TRBV11-2; 7 bases align to TRBD2. The CDR3 has 13 residues. CDR1 SGHAT and CDR2 FQNNGV come from the germline V gene. With 4 bases clipped from V and 4 bases from J, the junction kept 3 bases outside the gene matches. In nucleotides, the CDR3 is TGTGCCAGCAGCTCCGGACTAGTAGAGACCCAGTACTTC. It encodes CASSSGLVETQYF.

This clone has a handful of counts. The J gene is TRBJ2-3, the V gene TRBV7-9; D uncertain. Per germline, CDR1 SEHNR and CDR2 FQNEAQ (reference sequence). V was trimmed by 5 bases and J by 2 bases, leaving 14 bases between them. CDR3 length: 15 residues. Here the CDR3 reads CASSPLPLYTDTQYF. The CDR3 coding sequence is TGTGCCAGCAGCCCCCTACCCCTTTACACAGATACGCAGTATTTT. The full variable domain, with the rest looked up from reference TRBV7-9 and TRBJ2-3, is DTGVSQNPRHKITKRGQNVTFRCDPISEHNRLYWYRQTLGQGPEFLTYFQNEAQLEKSRLLSDRFSAERPKGSFSTLEIQRTEQGDSAMYLCASSPLPLYTDTQYFGPGTRLTVL.